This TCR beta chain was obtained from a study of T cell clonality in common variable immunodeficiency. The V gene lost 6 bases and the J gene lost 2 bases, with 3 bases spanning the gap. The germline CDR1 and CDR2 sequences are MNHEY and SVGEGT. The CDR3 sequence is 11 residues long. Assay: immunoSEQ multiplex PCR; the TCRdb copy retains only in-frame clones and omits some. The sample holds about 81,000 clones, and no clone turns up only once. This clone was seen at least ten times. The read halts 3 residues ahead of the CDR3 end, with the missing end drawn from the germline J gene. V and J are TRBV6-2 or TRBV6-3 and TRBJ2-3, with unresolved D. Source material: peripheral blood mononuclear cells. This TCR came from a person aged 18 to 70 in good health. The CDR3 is CASSHTDTQYF. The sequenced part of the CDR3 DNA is TGTGCCAGCAGCCACACAGATACG.